The source of this T cell receptor (beta chain) is a study of Graves' ophthalmopathy and Graves' hyperthyroidism. The TCR beta CDR3 regions underwent amplification from RNA transcripts. Following a first-round RT-PCR that used HTBI primers, a second-round multiplex PCR was carried out. MiXCR, run by TCRdb on the multiplex PCR reads, gives a single entry per CDR3 protein. The sample records 650,000 to 900,000 distinct CDR3 sequences, approximately 40% being singletons. In germline, CDR1 is SGHDT, CDR2 YYEEEE. This CDR3 spans 19 amino acids. The J segment lost 1 base and the V segment lost 5 bases, leaving 13 bases of the junction unmatched.

The receptor comes from an adult man with Graves' ophthalmopathy. The gene calls are TRBV5-6 and TRBJ2-6, with 9 nucleotides matching TRBD1. The sample was peripheral blood. In nucleotides, the CDR3 is TGTGCCAGCAGGGGATTGGGACAGGGAGGCGATTCTGGGGCCAACGTCCTGACTTTC. Its translation: CASRGLGQGGDSGANVLTF.